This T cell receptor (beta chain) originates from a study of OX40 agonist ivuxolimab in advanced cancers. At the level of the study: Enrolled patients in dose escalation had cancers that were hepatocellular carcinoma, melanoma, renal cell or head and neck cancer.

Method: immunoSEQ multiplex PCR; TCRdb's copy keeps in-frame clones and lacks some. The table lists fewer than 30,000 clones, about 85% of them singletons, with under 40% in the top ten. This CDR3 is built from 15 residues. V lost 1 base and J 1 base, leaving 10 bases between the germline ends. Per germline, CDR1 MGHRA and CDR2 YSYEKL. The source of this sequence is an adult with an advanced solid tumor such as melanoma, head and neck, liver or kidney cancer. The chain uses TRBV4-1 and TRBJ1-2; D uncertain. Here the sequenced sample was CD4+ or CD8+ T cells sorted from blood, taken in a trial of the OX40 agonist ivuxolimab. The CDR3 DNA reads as TGCGCCAGCAGCCAAGTATTTCAGGTTAACTATGGCTACACCTTC. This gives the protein CASSQVFQVNYGYTF.